The present T cell receptor beta chain was sequenced within a study of regulatory T cells in long-lasting Graves disease. As concerns this clonotype: The CDR3 does not end in the conserved phenylalanine or tryptophan, so this is likely a read error.

Construction of the TCR beta libraries employed iRepertoire HTBI primers in conjunction with Arm-PCR of CDR3 regions. TCRdb called the multiplex PCR reads again in MiXCR, with one record for every CDR3 protein. The sample lists 400,000 to 450,000 distinct CDR3 sequences, about 16% occurring once. V lost 4 bases and J lost 3, with 7 bases in between. This CDR3 comprises 13 residues. CDR1 is MDHEN and CDR2 is SYDVKM in the germline V gene. Indicated time point: newly diagnosed GD, antithyroid drugs for less than 3 months. PBMC-derived RNA was used for the TCR library. The same data also went into a second study, on T cells in Graves' hyperthyroidism and ophthalmopathy. As reported in that work: Ophthalmopathy cases were set apart from stable hyperthyroidism by a 13 V-J model.

The chain uses TRBV28 and TRBJ2-1; D call uncertain. The starting material was peripheral blood mononuclear cells (PBMCs), obtained at new diagnosis, from a patient treated with antithyroid drugs. The clonotype was recovered from a woman in her 30s with Graves disease. The CDR3 region is CASSYALYNEQFL. The CDR3 DNA reads as TGTGCCAGCAGTTACGCCCTCTACAATGAGCAGTTCCTC.